This T cell receptor beta chain was profiled in a study of blood T cell repertoires in COVID-19. This clone came up a few times. Profiling relied on immunoSEQ multiplex PCR, and the TCRdb table lists in-frame clones only, not all of them. The profile covers 100,000 to 150,000 clones, with around 81% appearing a single time and about a tenth taken by the ten largest. Germline V gene lookup returns CDR1 MNHEY and CDR2 SVGAGI. This CDR3 has 14 amino acids. V gave up 7 bases and J gave up 2 bases; unmatched junction bases: 7. The receptor was derived from a man in his forties with active or convalescent COVID-19. The chain is built from TRBV6-5 and TRBJ2-5; 7 nucleotides line up with TRBD1. What was sequenced was peripheral blood. Here the CDR3 reads CASKLGTVQETQYF. The CDR3 bases are TGTGCCAGCAAACTGGGGACAGTACAAGAGACCCAGTACTTC.